This T cell receptor (beta chain) was recorded in a study of blood T cell repertoires in COVID-19 (dated by TCRdb to 2020 to 2021). For the study in its entirety: Samples covering the acute and convalescent phases of COVID-19 were provided by collaborators in the United States, Italy and Spain. The prospective study material was composed of cDNA or gDNA derived from T cells, B-cell-depleted T cells, or PBMCs. Subjects who had been exposed to COVID-19, were actively infected with it, or had recovered from it provided the deeply sampled blood TCRbeta repertoires that made up the dataset. The repertoires were released in a freely available public database intended as a resource for research on the immune response to SARS-CoV-2. Samples came from the ongoing ImmuneRACE study (first 160 participants) plus 1,254 subjects from 6 global collaborators. Nearly every sample came with metadata listing a de-identified subject ID, COVID-19 status, age in years and sex. Where available, HLA class I and class II types were obtained from metadata supplied by the sample provider rather than from assay-based typing. What the work shows at the level of the full study, not this receptor alone: Clinical and demographic metadata were provided uncurated, with the amount varying by source and participant.

The CDR3 contains 14 residues, cysteine and phenylalanine counted. Here the CDR3 DNA is all that survives: 42 bases in frame from base 1. Unmatched junction bases come to 5, with V trimmed by 4 bases and J by 2 bases. CDR1 SGHRS and CDR2 YFSETQ were looked up in the germline V gene. With respect to this clone: The specificity of this receptor is unknown. No base quality information exists; no much larger clone differs at one position.

TCRbeta CDR3 regions were amplified from genomic DNA by means of the immunoSEQ Assay, a bias-controlled multiplex PCR. In the original analysis: The number of nucleated cells in each sample was estimated from the amplification of reference gene primers within the assay. To quantify the absolute abundance of each unique TCRbeta CDR3 rearrangement, sequence reads were collapsed and filtered. For each sample, productive Simpson clonality was calculated as the square root of Simpson's diversity index across productive rearrangements. TCRdb stores this immuneACCESS table with in-frame sequences only. Part of the clones is absent; in the studies checked, under half of the shortfall reflects unresolved V genes, and no reason is known for the rest. The DNA was the basis for D and trimming; V, J and clone size are from that table. Within this sample are 200,000 or so clones, with about four fifths of them counted one time only. The top ten constitute approximately 3% of the sample.

Another Seattle source contributed samples from volunteer blood donors who had recovered from COVID-19. Whole blood was collected in K2EDTA tubes by collaborating institutions according to the institutions' own protocols. Collaborator samples were shipped for TCRbeta analysis as frozen whole blood, isolated PBMCs, or DNA extracted from either sample type. Input material: peripheral blood. The V and J segments used are TRBV5-1 and TRBJ1-2, and TRBD1 aligns with 7 junction nucleotides. This receptor was taken from a woman aged 25-40 years who had recovered from COVID-19. The CDR3 region has the sequence CASSPTTGNYGYTF. The DNA is as follows: TGCGCCAGCAGCCCGACGACAGGGAACTATGGCTACACCTTC.